This T cell receptor (beta chain) emerged from a study of T cell responses to AZD1222 COVID-19 vaccine. On the study more broadly: Investigators merged groups given second doses at roughly 4 or roughly 12 weeks.

A word on this clone: Its antigen is as yet unknown.

General study findings and limits: The study sampled repertoires only after the peak T cell response. Seropositive AZD1222 recipients at baseline numbered only six or seven. Rises in breadth and depth of Spike-specific TCRs came after two AZD1222 doses.

The protocol was immunoSEQ multiplex PCR, while the TCRdb copy is restricted to in-frame clones and leaves out a portion. The table includes over 100,000 clones, over 85% detected once. CDR3 length equals 14 residues. Germline CDR1 SNHLY, CDR2 FYNNEI. V lost 8 bases to trimming and J lost 5 bases; unmatched junction nucleotides: 6. This chain connects TRBV2 to TRBJ2-1; the match to TRBD1 covers 10 bases. The receptor comes from an adult in good health. The input for sequencing was peripheral blood, taken on day 0 of AZD1222 vaccination. CDR3 DNA: TGTGCCAGCCTTTATGGGACAGGGGACAATGAGCAGTTCTTC. As protein: CASLYGTGDNEQFF.